Following are 10 T cell receptor beta chains from one sample sequenced in a study of T cells in Graves' hyperthyroidism and ophthalmopathy. TCR beta CDR3 regions were amplified from RNA. First-round RT-PCR of the TCR CDR3 relied on the HTBI primer set. TCRdb redid the calling of the multiplex PCR reads with MiXCR, one entry per CDR3 protein. The table records around 300,000 distinct CDR3 sequences, roughly an eighth of them present only once. The sequenced material came from blood. Source of these receptors: a woman between 40 and 55 years old with Graves' ophthalmopathy.

CDR3 sequence reads: CASSSRPGQGPYEQYF. In DNA, the CDR3 is TGTGCCAGCAGCTCTCGTCCGGGACAGGGGCCCTACGAGCAGTACTTC. The chain links TRBV11-2 to TRBJ2-7; 10 positions match TRBD1. This CDR3 region has 16 residues. Germline-derived CDR1 and CDR2 are SGHAT and FQNNGV. V trimming: 4 bases; J trimming: 2 bases; junction bases outside the gene matches: 8.

This clonotype occurred many times. The chain joins TRBV7-2 to TRBJ2-2; D is undetermined. V shed 1 base and J shed 3 bases, with 6 bases lying between them. This CDR3 spans 14 amino acids. From germline, CDR1 is SGHTA and CDR2 FQGNSA. DNA of the CDR3: TGTGCCAGCAGCTTAGACCAACACACCGGGGAGCTGTTTTTT. Protein: CASSLDQHTGELFF.

This clonotype was seen at least ten times. The V call is TRBV7-9, the J call TRBJ1-5, with 11 bases matching TRBD1. This CDR3 is built from 15 residues. Germline V gene sequence: CDR1 SEHNR, CDR2 FQNEAQ (reference sequence). V lost 5 bases and J lost 7; bases outside the gene matches: 7. CDR3 loop: CASSRGTGGGQPQHF. The CDR3 coding sequence is TGTGCCAGCAGCAGAGGGACAGGGGGGGGACAGCCCCAGCATTTT. The whole variable domain, remainder taken from reference TRBV7-9 and TRBJ1-5, is DTGVSQNPRHKITKRGQNVTFRCDPISEHNRLYWYRQTLGQGPEFLTYFQNEAQLEKSRLLSDRFSAERPKGSFSTLEIQRTEQGDSAMYLCASSRGTGGGQPQHFGDGTRLSIL.

The sample holds many counts of this clonotype. The chain has TRBV10-2 and TRBJ1-6; D might be TRBD1 (5 bases). CDR3 length: 14 amino acids. The germline gives CDR1 WSHSY, CDR2 SAAADI. Between the trimmed V and J ends, which lost 6 bases and 7 bases, there was a span of 13 bases. CDR3 bases: TGCGCCAGCAGCGACAGCGAATTCAATTCACCCCTCCACTTT. It is translated as CASSDSEFNSPLHF.

The chain joins TRBV6-4 to TRBJ1-1, with D uncertain. Trimming left V 3 bases short and J 5 bases short, with 10 bases between. Germline V gene sequence: CDR1 MRHNA, CDR2 SNTAGT. The CDR3 contains 13 residues. CDR3 sequence: CASSEAPGTEAFF. CDR3 nucleotide sequence: TGTGCCAGCAGTGAGGCCCCGGGAACTGAAGCTTTCTTT.

The table lists this clonotype with many counts. The chain combines TRBV11-3 with TRBJ2-2; the D is unclear. The germline V gene encodes CDR1 SGHNT and CDR2 YENEEA. V was trimmed by 7 bases and J by 3 bases, leaving 9 bases between them. This CDR3 is 13 amino acids long. The CDR3 protein is CASTDGDTGELFF. The CDR3 DNA is TGTGCCAGCACGGATGGGGACACCGGGGAGCTGTTTTTT. Looking up the rest from reference TRBV11-3 and TRBJ2-2 gives the full variable domain: EAGVVQSPRYKIIEKKQPVAFWCNPISGHNTLYWYLQNLGQGPELLIRYENEEAVDDSQLPKDRFSAERLKGVDSTLKIQPAELGDSAVYLCASTDGDTGELFFGEGSRLTVL.

This clonotype was picked up many times. The gene calls are TRBV6-1 and TRBJ2-7; no clear D. Germline V gene lookup returns CDR1 MNHNS and CDR2 SASEGT. The length of the CDR3 is 15 residues. The germline V and J ends were trimmed by 1 base and 4 bases, with 14 bases remaining between them. The CDR3 sequence is CASSEGQNPGYEQYF. The CDR3, as DNA: TGTGCCAGCAGTGAAGGACAAAACCCTGGGTACGAGCAGTACTTC.

This clonotype was seen many times. This sequence joins TRBV27 and TRBJ2-7, with 9 positions matching TRBD1. CDR3 size: 14 residues. Germline CDR1 reads MNHEY; CDR2 reads SMNVEV (reference sequence). V lost 7 bases to trimming and J lost 6 bases; unmatched junction nucleotides: 10. CDR3 loop: CASKSGTGPGEQYF. The CDR3 DNA is TGTGCCAGCAAATCCGGGACAGGGCCAGGCGAGCAGTACTTC.

This clonotype was found many times. The genes are TRBV7-2 and TRBJ2-5; 7 bases line up with TRBD2. Trimming at V came to 3 bases and at J to 0 bases, leaving 4 bases not matched to a gene. The CDR3 length is 15 residues. Germline CDR1 reads SGHTA; CDR2 reads FQGNSA. CDR3 protein: CASSFDGGYQETQYF. The DNA of the CDR3 is TGTGCCAGCAGCTTCGACGGGGGGTACCAAGAGACCCAGTACTTC.

This clonotype was counted at least ten times. The CDR3 nucleotides are TGCAGTGCTAGGTCCCTTAATCAGCCCCAGCATTTT. The encoded protein is CSARSLNQPQHF. The chain has TRBV20-1 and TRBJ1-5; D remains ambiguous. CDR3 size: 12 residues. In germline, CDR1 is DFQATT, CDR2 SNEGSKA (reference sequence). Trimming removed 3 bases at V and 4 bases at J, with 7 bases between.